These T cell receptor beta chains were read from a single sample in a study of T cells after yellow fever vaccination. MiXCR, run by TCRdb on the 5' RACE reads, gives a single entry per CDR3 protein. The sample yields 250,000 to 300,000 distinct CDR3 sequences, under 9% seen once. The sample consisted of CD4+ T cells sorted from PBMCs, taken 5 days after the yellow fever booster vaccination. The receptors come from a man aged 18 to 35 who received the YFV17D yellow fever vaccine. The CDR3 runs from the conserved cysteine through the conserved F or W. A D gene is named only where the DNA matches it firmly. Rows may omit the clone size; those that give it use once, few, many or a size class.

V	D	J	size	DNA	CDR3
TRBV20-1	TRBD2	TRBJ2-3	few	TGCAGTGCTAGAGATCAAGCGGGGGGGGTAGATACGCAGTATTTT	CSARDQAGGVDTQYF
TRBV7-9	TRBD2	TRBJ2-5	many	TGTGCCAGCAGCCCCCCGGGGGGGCCTCGAGAGACCCAGTACTTC	CASSPPGGPRETQYF
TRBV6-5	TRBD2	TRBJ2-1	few	TGTGCCAGCAGTTACTCGACCGGGGGGAACAATGAGCAGTTCTTC	CASSYSTGGNNEQFF
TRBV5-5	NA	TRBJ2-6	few	TGTGCCAGCAGCCAGGTATTCTCTGGGGCCAACGTCCTGACTTTC	CASSQVFSGANVLTF
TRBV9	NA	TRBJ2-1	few	TGTGCCAGCAGCGTCGGGGTCTTAAGGGATGAGCAGTTCTTC	CASSVGVLRDEQFF
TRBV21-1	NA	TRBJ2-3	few	TGTGCCAGCAGCAAAACCCCAGCCACAGATACGCAGTATTTT	CASSKTPATDTQYF
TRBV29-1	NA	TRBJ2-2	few	TGCAGCGTGGGGGCACAGGCGACCGGGGAGCTGTTTTTT	CSVGAQATGELFF
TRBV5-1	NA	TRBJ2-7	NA	TGCGCCAGCAGTCACCGATCCCCGCTTGGCGAGCAGTACTTC	CASSHRSPLGEQYF
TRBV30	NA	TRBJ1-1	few	TGTGCCTGGAGCGAGATGGGGACCTCGCGAGCTTTCTTT	CAWSEMGTSRAFF
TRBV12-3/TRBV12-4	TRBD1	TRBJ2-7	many	TGTGCCAGCAGTCGGGACAGACTGTACGAGCAGTACTTC	CASSRDRLYEQYF
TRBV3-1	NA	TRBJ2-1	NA	TGTGCCAGCAGCCACGGACTAGGGGGCAATGAGCAGTTCTTC	CASSHGLGGNEQFF
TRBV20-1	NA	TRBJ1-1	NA	TGCAGTGCTAGAGAGGGAGGGGAGAACACTGAAGCTTTCTTT	CSAREGGENTEAFF
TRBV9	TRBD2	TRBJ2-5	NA	TGTGCCAGCAGCGTAGACAGCGGGGGGCGGGAGACCCAGTACTTC	CASSVDSGGRETQYF
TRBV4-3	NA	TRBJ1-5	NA	TGCGCCAGCAGCCAAGTAACTGGAGGGTATCAGCCCCAGCATTTT	CASSQVTGGYQPQHF
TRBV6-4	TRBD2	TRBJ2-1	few	TGTGCCAGCAGCGGGGGGGAGCAGTTCTTC	CASSGGEQFF
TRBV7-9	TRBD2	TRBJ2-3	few	TGTGCCAGCAGCTTAGAGCCGGGAGGGGATACGCAGTATTTT	CASSLEPGGDTQYF
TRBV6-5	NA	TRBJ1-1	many	TGTGCCAGCAGTTGGGGTCGCGACACTGAAGCTTTCTTT	CASSWGRDTEAFF